The 15 T cell receptor beta chains below come from one sample, sequenced in a study of OX40 agonist ivuxolimab in advanced cancers. Library preparation was by the immunoSEQ multiplex PCR assay. The table comes from immuneACCESS by way of TCRdb, which keeps in-frame sequences with V and J called. Part of the clones is missing from these tables; in studies checked, under half for an unresolved V gene and the rest for unknown reasons. Counted in this sample were 25,000 to 35,000 clones; around 82% of them appeared once. Of the sample, approximately 20% is held by the ten largest clones. The sample consisted of CD4+ or CD8+ T cells sorted from blood, taken in a trial of the OX40 agonist ivuxolimab. The receptors were gathered from an adult with an advanced solid tumor such as melanoma, head and neck, liver or kidney cancer.

The V call is TRBV6-4, the J call TRBJ2-1, with 8 bases aligning to TRBD2. J gave up 8 bases and V 3 bases, and 9 bases lay outside the gene matches. Germline values: CDR1 MRHNA, CDR2 SNTAGT. The CDR3 totals 15 residues. The CDR3 DNA follows: TGTGCCAGCAGTGATGGATACAGCGGGGGCGATGAGCAGTTCTTC. Amino acid sequence: CASSDGYSGGDEQFF.

The genes are TRBV7-9 and TRBJ2-7, with 10 positions matching TRBD1. The CDR3 has 15 amino acids. After removal of 2 bases from V and 5 bases from J, the junction contained 6 bases not matched to a gene. Germline V lookup: CDR1 SEHNR, CDR2 FQNEAQ (reference sequence). The CDR3 nucleotides read TGTGCCAGCAGCTTATTTAGCGGACAGGGGGACGAGCAGTACTTC. Translated, it gives CASSLFSGQGDEQYF.

This chain connects TRBV12-1 to TRBJ1-5; the DNA was not compared with TRBD1, the D call given in the table. TRBV12-1 is listed as a pseudogene. The CDR3 is 14 amino acids. The CDR3 reads CASSPRTGGQPQHF. CDR3 coding DNA: TGTGCCAGCAGCCCGCGGACAGGGGGACAGCCCCAGCATTTT.

This chain links TRBV4-1 with TRBJ2-5; 8 bases map to TRBD1. Germline V gives CDR1 MGHRA, CDR2 YSYEKL. This CDR3 contains 14 residues. Trimming removed 1 base from V and 3 bases from J; junction bases left unmatched: 1. CDR3 loop: CASSQVDREETQYF. In DNA form, the CDR3 reads TGCGCCAGCAGCCAAGTGGACAGGGAAGAGACCCAGTACTTC.

The chain has TRBV7-9 and TRBJ1-4, with D possibly matching TRBD1 (5 bases). Germline assignment: CDR1 SEHNR and CDR2 FQNEAQ (reference sequence). This CDR3 is 17 amino acids long. Trimming removed 4 bases at V and 0 bases at J, with 15 bases between. CDR3 coding DNA: TGTGCCAGCAGCTCCAGCTGGGGGGGGGCAACTAATGAAAAACTGTTTTTT. Its protein is CASSSSWGGATNEKLFF.

This sequence joins TRBV13 and TRBJ2-7; 9 bases match TRBD1. J gave up 2 bases and V 0 bases, and 5 bases lay outside the gene matches. Germline CDR1 reads PRHDT; CDR2 reads FYEKMQ (reference sequence). This CDR3 has 16 amino acids. The CDR3 sequence is CASSLGGTGLAYEQYF. The CDR3 DNA reads TGTGCCAGCAGCTTAGGAGGGACAGGGTTGGCCTACGAGCAGTACTTC.

The chain uses TRBV6-5 and TRBJ2-7; D could derive from TRBD1 or TRBD2 (5 bases each). Trimming shortened V by 6 bases and J by 3 bases, and 12 bases separated the two germline ends. Germline-derived CDR1 and CDR2 are MNHEY and SVGAGI. The CDR3 is made up of 13 amino acids. CDR3: CASSSRDGYEQYF. Written as DNA, the CDR3 is TGTGCCAGCAGCTCCAGGGACGGCTACGAGCAGTACTTC.

V is TRBV10-3 and J is TRBJ2-7, with D perhaps matching TRBD1 (5 bases). Deletions cut 0 bases from V and 2 bases from J, with 8 bases between. The CDR3 is 14 residues long. Per the germline V gene, CDR1 is ENHRY and CDR2 is SYGVKD. CDR3 residues: CAISESDRTYEQYF. The CDR3 DNA reads as TGTGCCATCAGTGAGTCCGACAGAACCTACGAGCAGTACTTC.

In this sample, this clone turned up once. The chain combines TRBV7-9 with TRBJ1-5, with 7 bases aligning to TRBD1. This CDR3 is built from 14 residues. Germline V CDR1 and CDR2: SEHNR, FQNEAQ (reference sequence). The V gene end was trimmed by 8 bases and the J gene end by 3 bases; junction bases not matched to a gene: 7. This chain's CDR3 is CASGPGQTNQPQHF. The CDR3 region has the DNA TGTGCCAGCGGCCCGGGACAGACCAATCAGCCCCAGCATTTT.

The chain links TRBV4-1 to TRBJ2-7; TRBD2 is a possible D gene (5 bases). The germline V and J ends were trimmed by 0 bases and 7 bases, with 13 bases remaining between them. CDR3 length: 14 amino acids. CDR1 and CDR2 from the germline V gene are MGHRA and YSYEKL. Here the CDR3 reads CASSQDNGVREQYF. The CDR3 DNA reads as TGCGCCAGCAGCCAAGATAACGGGGTGAGGGAGCAGTACTTC.

This clone was recorded a few times. The chain carries TRBV28 and TRBJ2-1; D possibly corresponds to TRBD2 (5 bases). The CDR3 runs to 15 residues. Looked up from germline, CDR1 is MDHEN and CDR2 is SYDVKM. Trimming cost V 5 bases and J 1 base, with 12 bases left between them. Written as DNA, the CDR3 is TGTGCCAGCAGTGGGGTTCGAGGGTCCTACAATGAGCAGTTCTTC. It encodes CASSGVRGSYNEQFF.

This clone was seen just once. The chain joins TRBV7-2 to TRBJ1-5, with 12 nucleotides matching TRBD1. The germline CDR1 and CDR2 sequences are SGHTA and FQGNSA. V was clipped by 5 bases and J by 4 bases; unmatched bases: 6. The CDR3 length is 16 residues. CDR3 in DNA: TGTGCCAGCAGCAGACCGGGACAGGGGGCGAATCAGCCCCAGCATTTT. Translation gives CASSRPGQGANQPQHF.

The chain combines TRBV9 with TRBJ2-7; TRBD1 is a possible D gene (5 bases). Germline loops: CDR1 SGDLS, CDR2 YYNGEE. The CDR3 runs to 14 residues. Trimming shortened V by 0 bases and J by 5 bases, and 12 bases separated the two germline ends. Written as DNA, the CDR3 is TGTGCCAGCAGCGTAGCTGACAGTCCCCACGAGCAGTACTTC. This encodes CASSVADSPHEQYF.

This chain uses TRBV25-1 with TRBJ1-1; D is unresolved. The V end lost 11 bases, the J end lost 5 bases, and 18 bases lay between the germline ends. The germline V gene encodes CDR1 MGHDK and CDR2 SYGVNS. The CDR3 extends over 13 amino acids. The DNA for the CDR3 is TGTGCCTGGGCCGGGATGAGGTGGACTGAAGCTTTCTTT. Its translation: CAWAGMRWTEAFF.

This clone occurred once. This chain uses TRBV10-1 with TRBJ2-7; TRBD1 matches 8 bases. This CDR3 is built from 14 residues. The germline CDR1 and CDR2 sequences are WNHNN and SYGVQD (reference sequence). This CDR3 reads CAGISGGVIHEQYF. In nucleotides, the CDR3 is TGCGCGGGAATTTCAGGGGGCGTTATCCACGAGCAGTACTTC.